The 21 T cell receptor beta chains below all came from one sample that was sequenced in a study of shared clonotypes between healthy human individuals. Produced via immunoSEQ multiplex PCR; TCRdb's table is partial and in-frame only. The sample records around 2.5 million clones, approximately 93% being singletons. Sequences were obtained from naive CD4+ T cells from PBMCs. Subset here: CD45RA+ positively selected. These receptors were taken from a man aged 18 to 29 in good health. Some clones in this sample may be carry-over from other donors' samples.

The chain is built from TRBV7-2 and TRBJ2-2; weak D call: TRBD1 (6 bases). The CDR3 has 16 amino acids. The V gene's germline CDR1 is SGHTA and CDR2 FQGNSA. The V and J ends lost 2 bases and 0 bases respectively, with 10 bases between them. CDR3 nucleotide sequence: TGTGCCAGCAGCTTACAACAGGGTACGAACACCGGGGAGCTGTTTTTT. Translated, it gives CASSLQQGTNTGELFF. The full variable domain, its missing parts supplied by reference TRBV7-2 and TRBJ2-2, is GAGVSQSPSNKVTEKGKDVELRCDPISGHTALYWYRQSLGQGLEFLIYFQGNSAPDKSGLPSDRFSAERTGGSVSTLTIQRTQQEDSAVYLCASSLQQGTNTGELFFGEGSRLTVL.

The rearrangement links TRBV29-1 to TRBJ2-7; D is ambiguous. The CDR3 has 13 residues. The V end lost 7 bases, the J end lost 3 bases, and 16 bases lay between the germline ends. CDR1 SQVTM and CDR2 ANQGSEA come from the germline V gene. The CDR3 loop reads CSGGHGGNYEQYF. The CDR3 coding sequence is TGCAGCGGGGGTCACGGCGGAAACTACGAGCAGTACTTC.

This clone was seen only once. This rearrangement joins TRBV4-1 to TRBJ1-1, with TRBD1 as a possible D gene (5 bases). Germline CDR1 reads MGHRA; CDR2 reads YSYEKL. Trimming shortened V by 0 bases and J by 10 bases, and 15 bases separated the two germline ends. The CDR3 spans 14 residues. For the CDR3, the DNA is TGCGCCAGCAGCCAAGAAAAGGGCAGGGTGCTAGCTTTCTTT. Protein product: CASSQEKGRVLAFF.

This chain connects TRBV5-1 to TRBJ2-5; maybe TRBD2 (5 bases). The CDR3 extends over 13 amino acids. The V gene's germline CDR1 is SGHRS and CDR2 YFSETQ. V lost 4 bases and J 5 bases, leaving 12 bases between the germline ends. This CDR3 is CASSPTSSETQYF. The CDR3 DNA follows: TGCGCCAGCAGCCCCACTAGTAGTGAGACCCAGTACTTC.

V gene TRBV5-6 combines with J gene TRBJ1-5; a possible D gene is TRBD1 (6 bases). Per germline, CDR1 SGHDT and CDR2 YYEEEE. This CDR3 is built from 15 residues. Between the trimmed V and J ends, which lost 4 bases and 4 bases, there was a span of 15 bases. CDR3 coding DNA: TGTGCCAGCAGCACCAGGGAGGGGGGAAATCAGCCCCAGCATTTT. This translates into CASSTREGGNQPQHF.

The chain uses TRBV28 and TRBJ2-7; a weak D match, TRBD1 (6 bases). V shed 4 bases and J shed 1 base, with 20 bases lying between them. Germline CDR1 is MDHEN and CDR2 is SYDVKM. The CDR3 runs to 17 residues. CDR3 residues: CASSYAVGTFASYEQYF. The CDR3 DNA reads TGTGCCAGCAGTTACGCAGTCGGGACATTCGCTTCCTACGAGCAGTACTTC.

Concerning this clone: Other DNA sequences of this sample code for an identical CDR3. The CDR3 sequence: CASSGTEAFF. The CDR3 DNA reads as TGTGCCAGCTCGGGCACTGAAGCTTTCTTT. The chain recombines TRBV28 with TRBJ1-1; D remains ambiguous. CDR1 and CDR2 from the germline V gene are MDHEN and SYDVKM. The CDR3 spans 10 residues. The V and J ends lost 8 bases and 4 bases respectively, with 5 bases between them.

DNA for the CDR3: TGTGCCAGCAGCTTAGTTATCGCCGTGGGGGTGGGACAGGGGAGTAAGCAGTTCTTC. Amino acids: CASSLVIAVGVGQGSKQFF. V usage is TRBV11-2 and J usage is TRBJ2-1, with 10 bases identical to TRBD1. The CDR3 is made up of 19 amino acids. V trimming: 1 base; J trimming: 11 bases; junction bases outside the gene matches: 20. Per the germline V gene, CDR1 is SGHAT and CDR2 is FQNNGV.

This clone was picked up one time. This chain uses TRBV28 with TRBJ2-3; TRBD1 matches 8 bases. The germline V gene encodes CDR1 MDHEN and CDR2 SYDVKM. V trimming: 6 bases; J trimming: 3 bases; junction bases outside the gene matches: 11. The CDR3 loop spans 16 amino acids. The CDR3 loop is CASRSDRVVWTDTQYF. CDR3 bases: TGTGCCAGCAGGTCGGACAGGGTGGTGTGGACAGATACGCAGTATTTT.

The chain joins TRBV28 to TRBJ2-6, with TRBD1 matching 7 bases. V was clipped by 6 bases and J by 0 bases; unmatched bases: 2. Germline assignment: CDR1 MDHEN and CDR2 SYDVKM. The CDR3 is 15 residues long. The chain's CDR3 is CASRGQSSGANVLTF. DNA for the CDR3: TGTGCCAGCAGGGGACAGAGCTCTGGGGCCAACGTCCTGACTTTC.

Notes on this clone: Other DNA sequences in this sample translate to the same CDR3. The CDR3, as DNA: TGCGCCAGCAGCGATACCGGGGAGCTGTTTTTT. Protein: CASSDTGELFF. This chain links TRBV5-1 with TRBJ2-2; no definite D call. The CDR3 is 11 residues long. The germline V and J ends were trimmed by 4 bases and 5 bases, with 3 bases remaining between them. Germline V CDR1 and CDR2: SGHRS, YFSETQ.

V and J are TRBV4-3 and TRBJ2-3, with 7 bases identical to TRBD2. In germline, CDR1 is LGHNA, CDR2 YSLEER. The CDR3 spans 17 residues. The trim removed 1 base at V and 4 bases at J, leaving 11 bases unmatched. The CDR3 sequence is CASSQGVGGSGADTQYF. The CDR3 DNA reads TGCGCCAGCAGCCAAGGGGTCGGCGGGAGTGGGGCAGATACGCAGTATTTT.

V usage is TRBV2 and J usage is TRBJ2-3; 9 positions agree with TRBD2. J lost 2 bases, V lost 4 bases, and 7 bases had no gene match. Germline V CDR1 and CDR2: SNHLY, FYNNEI. The CDR3 loop spans 16 amino acids. In nucleotides, the CDR3 is TGTGCCAGCAGTGCGCTGCTAGCGGGATTCACAGATACGCAGTATTTT. Its translation: CASSALLAGFTDTQYF.

The genes are TRBV10-3 and TRBJ2-1, with 10 bases lining up with TRBD1. In germline, CDR1 is ENHRY, CDR2 SYGVKD. V dropped 9 bases and J dropped 4; count of bases not matched to a gene: 3. This CDR3 spans 13 amino acids. The CDR3 is CAMGTGVYNEQFF. The CDR3, as DNA: TGTGCCATGGGGACAGGGGTGTACAATGAGCAGTTCTTC.

This chain connects TRBV7-3 to TRBJ2-3; 10 bases align to TRBD1. The junction had 7 bases not matched to a gene; V was cut back by 7 bases and J by 3 bases. The CDR3 runs 15 residues. The germline gives CDR1 SGHTA, CDR2 FQGTGA. The CDR3 spells CASTSTGQGTDTQYF. The CDR3 DNA follows: TGTGCCAGCACCAGTACGGGACAGGGGACAGATACGCAGTATTTT.

The V gene is TRBV27, the J gene TRBJ2-5; D perhaps matches TRBD2 (6 bases). Per germline, CDR1 MNHEY and CDR2 SMNVEV (reference sequence). This CDR3 region has 16 residues. The V and J ends lost 2 bases and 2 bases respectively, with 15 bases between them. The CDR3 region is CASSLGARRGQETQYF. The CDR3 nucleotides read TGTGCCAGCAGTTTAGGCGCCAGGCGGGGACAAGAGACCCAGTACTTC.

The gene calls are TRBV6-5 and TRBJ2-1; 8 nucleotides match TRBD2. From germline, CDR1 is MNHEY and CDR2 SVGAGI. With 0 bases clipped from V and 8 bases from J, the junction kept 6 bases outside the gene matches. The CDR3 extends over 15 amino acids. CDR3 coding DNA: TGTGCCAGCAGTTACTCAGCGGGAGAGCGGGATGAGCAGTTCTTC. Translating gives CASSYSAGERDEQFF.

CDR3 in amino acids: CSVDPRLLSSYNEQFF. The CDR3 DNA reads TGCAGCGTTGACCCACGGCTCTTAAGCTCCTACAATGAGCAGTTCTTC. The chain combines TRBV29-1 with TRBJ2-1; D gene ambiguous. V was shortened by 3 bases and J by 0 bases, with 15 bases between the two germline ends. Germline CDR1 SQVTM, CDR2 ANQGSEA. CDR3 size: 16 residues.

With regard to this clone: Within the sample, other DNA sequences also encode this same CDR3. V gene TRBV20-1 combines with J gene TRBJ2-5; D may be TRBD1 (5 bases). The germline CDR1 and CDR2 sequences are DFQATT and SNEGSKA (reference sequence). The CDR3 totals 11 residues. CDR3 loop: CSAQGQETQYF. CDR3 bases: TGCAGCGCGCAGGGTCAAGAGACCCAGTACTTC.

CDR3 in DNA: TGTGCCAGCAGTACATACAGGGCGAACACCGGGGAGCTGTTTTTT. It specifies CASSTYRANTGELFF. The gene calls are TRBV27 and TRBJ2-2; D possibly corresponds to TRBD1 (6 bases). V lost 5 bases and J 0 bases, leaving 10 bases between the germline ends. CDR3 length: 15 residues. Per germline, CDR1 MNHEY and CDR2 SMNVEV (reference sequence).

Concerning this clone: Different DNA sequences within this sample yield the same CDR3. The rearrangement uses TRBV29-1 and TRBJ2-5; TRBD2 aligns across 10 bases. The CDR3 covers 13 residues. Germline CDR1 reads SQVTM; CDR2 reads ANQGSEA. V lost 5 bases to trimming and J lost 5 bases; unmatched junction nucleotides: 5. The DNA for the CDR3 is TGCAGCGTTTTAGCGGGAGGAGGGGAGACCCAGTACTTC. The encoded protein is CSVLAGGGETQYF.